This record looks at one T cell receptor beta chain sequence and its context. Its antigen is unidentified. Participants comprised healthy donors of bone marrow. These data come from a study of cytomegalovirus exposure and HLA in healthy donors. Study outcomes and limitations: Roughly even sequencing depth across donors was the assumption behind the presence/absence analyses. Common viral pathogens were later found to be apparently linked to several of the most significant clusters.

Vbeta (60) and Jbeta (13) primers were used in the PCR. Assay: immunoSEQ multiplex PCR; the TCRdb copy retains only in-frame clones and omits some. The repertoire holds some 110,000 clones, with approximately 58% as singletons. Germline CDR1 reads MDHEN; CDR2 reads SYDVKM. Between the trimmed V and J ends, which lost 5 bases and 5 bases, there was a span of 15 bases. CDR3 size: 14 residues. The rearrangement links TRBV28 to TRBJ1-2, with D perhaps TRBD1 (6 bases). The sample taken for sequencing was PBMCs. This TCR was recovered from a woman aged 30 to 39 in good health and CMV-seronegative. The CDR3 is CASSRDTTLYGYTF. The CDR3 DNA sequence: TGTGCCAGCAGTCGGGACACCACTTTGTATGGCTACACCTTC.